A single sample is the source of the 9 T cell receptor beta chains below, sequenced in a study of blood T cell repertoires in COVID-19. TCRdb keeps only in-frame clones here, not all; method: immunoSEQ multiplex PCR. The table shows roughly 180,000 clones, with approximately 91% occurring only once. The specimen sequenced was peripheral blood. These receptors originate from a man aged 65 to 79 with active or convalescent COVID-19.

J is TRBJ1-5 and V is TRBV2; TRBD1 might be the D (5 bases). The germline V gene encodes CDR1 SNHLY and CDR2 FYNNEI. The length of the CDR3 is 15 residues. The V end lost 6 bases, the J end lost 6 bases, and 18 bases lay between the germline ends. The CDR3 protein is CASREGLLGTQPQHF. For the CDR3, the DNA is TGTGCCAGCAGGGAGGGACTCCTCGGTACTCAGCCCCAGCATTTT.

The chain combines TRBV28 with TRBJ1-6; maybe TRBD1 (6 bases). Germline lookup yields CDR1 MDHEN and CDR2 SYDVKM. The ends were cut back, 7 bases at V and 9 bases at J, with 19 bases in the middle. There are 15 residues in the CDR3. DNA for the CDR3: TGTGCCAGCACCGATAGCACAGGGCGGGTTTCACCCCTCCACTTT. Amino acid sequence: CASTDSTGRVSPLHF. Together with reference TRBV28 and TRBJ1-6, the CDR3 gives the full variable domain: DVKVTQSSRYLVKRTGEKVFLECVQDMDHENMFWYRQDPGLGLRLIYFSYDVKMKEKGDIPEGYSVSREKKERFSLILESASTNQTSMYLCASTDSTGRVSPLHFGNGTRLTVT.

V is TRBV24-1 and J is TRBJ2-1; 9 nucleotides match TRBD1. V lost 3 bases to trimming and J lost 3 bases; unmatched junction nucleotides: 8. CDR3 size: 17 residues. CDR1 is KGHDR and CDR2 is SFDVKD in the germline V gene. CDR3 residues: CATSDTEGQGSYNEQFF. CDR3 nucleotide sequence: TGTGCCACCAGTGATACGGAGGGACAGGGTAGCTACAATGAGCAGTTCTTC.

The sample holds a few counts of this clone. The chain recombines TRBV7-2 with TRBJ1-2; tentative D call: TRBD1 (5 bases). Germline V gene data show CDR1 as SGHTA and CDR2 as FQGNSA. V gave up 2 bases and J gave up 7 bases, with 20 bases separating them. The CDR3 extends over 16 amino acids. The CDR3 coding sequence is TGTGCCAGCAGCTTATTTTGGGGAGGGGTCCGGGGTGGCTACACCTTC. It encodes CASSLFWGGVRGGYTF.

The genes are TRBV5-8 and TRBJ2-1; D possibly matches TRBD1 or TRBD2 (5 bases each). Trimming stripped 4 bases from V and 2 bases from J, with 19 bases between. This CDR3 spans 17 amino acids. Germline V gives CDR1 SGHTS, CDR2 YDEGEE. CDR3 region: CASSLEATALTYNEQFF. CDR3 nucleotide sequence: TGTGCCAGCAGCCTGGAGGCGACAGCGCTAACCTACAATGAGCAGTTCTTC. The full variable domain, rest sourced from reference TRBV5-8 and TRBJ2-1, is EAGVTQSPTHLIKTRGQQATLRCSPISGHTSVYWYQQALGLGLQFLLWYDEGEERNRGNFPPRFSGRQFPNYSSELNVNALELEDSALYLCASSLEATALTYNEQFFGPGTRLTVL.

This rearrangement joins TRBV28 to TRBJ2-3; the D gene is possibly TRBD2 (5 bases). Trimming shortened V by 4 bases and J by 0 bases, and 14 bases separated the two germline ends. The CDR3 has 16 residues. CDR1 is MDHEN, CDR2 SYDVKM, per germline. The CDR3 reads CASSSPSISSTDTQYF. DNA of the CDR3: TGTGCCAGCAGTTCCCCTAGCATCTCTAGCACAGATACGCAGTATTTT.

The chain joins TRBV27 to TRBJ2-5; tentatively, D is TRBD1 (6 bases). Germline V lookup: CDR1 MNHEY, CDR2 SMNVEV (reference sequence). The V gene lost 1 base and the J gene lost 5 bases, with 11 bases spanning the gap. The CDR3 runs to 14 residues. This chain's CDR3 is CASSLFRGMETQYF. The DNA for the CDR3 is TGTGCCAGCAGTTTATTCAGGGGTATGGAGACCCAGTACTTC.

The chain has TRBV29-1 and TRBJ1-1, with D possibly matching TRBD1 (6 bases). Trimming removed 4 bases from V and 3 bases from J, with 9 bases in between. The CDR3 loop spans 12 amino acids. The germline CDR1 and CDR2 sequences are SQVTM and ANQGSEA. The CDR3 region is CSVVKGDTEAFF. CDR3 sequence (DNA): TGCAGCGTTGTTAAGGGGGACACTGAAGCTTTCTTT.

The rearrangement links TRBV19 to TRBJ1-2, with D maybe TRBD1 (6 bases). V lost 5 bases and J lost 0, with 10 bases in between. Germline lookup yields CDR1 LNHDA and CDR2 SQIVND (reference sequence). The CDR3 sequence is 14 residues long. CDR3: CASSGQRSNYGYTF. CDR3 coding DNA: TGTGCCAGTAGTGGACAGAGATCTAACTATGGCTACACCTTC.